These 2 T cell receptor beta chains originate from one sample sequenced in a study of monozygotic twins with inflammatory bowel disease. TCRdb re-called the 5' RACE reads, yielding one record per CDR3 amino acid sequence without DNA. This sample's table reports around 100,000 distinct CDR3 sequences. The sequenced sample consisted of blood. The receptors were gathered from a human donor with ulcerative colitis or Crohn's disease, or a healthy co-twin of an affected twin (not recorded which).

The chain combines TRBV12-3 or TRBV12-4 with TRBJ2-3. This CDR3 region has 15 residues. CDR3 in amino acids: CASIGEARGTDTQYF.

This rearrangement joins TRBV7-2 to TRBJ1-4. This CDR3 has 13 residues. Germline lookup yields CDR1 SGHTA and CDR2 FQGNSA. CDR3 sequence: CASSAGINEKLFF.